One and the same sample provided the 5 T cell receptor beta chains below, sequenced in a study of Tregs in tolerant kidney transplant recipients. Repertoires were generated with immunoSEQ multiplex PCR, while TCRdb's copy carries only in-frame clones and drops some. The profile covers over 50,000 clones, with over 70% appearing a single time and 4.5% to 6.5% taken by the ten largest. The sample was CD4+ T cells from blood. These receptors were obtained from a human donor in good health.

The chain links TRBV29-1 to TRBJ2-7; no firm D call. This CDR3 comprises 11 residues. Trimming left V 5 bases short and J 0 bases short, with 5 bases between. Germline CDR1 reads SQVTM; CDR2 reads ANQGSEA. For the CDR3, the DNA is TGCAGCGTTTCCTCCTCCTACGAGCAGTACTTC. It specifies CSVSSSYEQYF.

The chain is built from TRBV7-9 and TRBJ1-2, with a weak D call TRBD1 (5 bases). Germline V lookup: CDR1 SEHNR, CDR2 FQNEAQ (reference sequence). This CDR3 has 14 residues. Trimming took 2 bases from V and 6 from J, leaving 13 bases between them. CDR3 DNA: TGTGCCAGCAGCTTACGAGGGGCGCTTGATGGCTACACCTTC. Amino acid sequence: CASSLRGALDGYTF.

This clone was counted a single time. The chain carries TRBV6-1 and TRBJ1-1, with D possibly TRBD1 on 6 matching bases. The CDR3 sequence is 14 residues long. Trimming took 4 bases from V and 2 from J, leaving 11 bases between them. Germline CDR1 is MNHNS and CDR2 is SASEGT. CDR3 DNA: TGTGCCAGCAGTGTAGCCAGGGGAAACACTGAAGCTTTCTTT. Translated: CASSVARGNTEAFF.

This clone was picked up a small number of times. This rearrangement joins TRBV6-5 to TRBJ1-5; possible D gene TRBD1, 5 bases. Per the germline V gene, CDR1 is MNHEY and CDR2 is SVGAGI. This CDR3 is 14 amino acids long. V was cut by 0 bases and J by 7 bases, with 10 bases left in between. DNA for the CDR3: TGTGCCAGCAGTTACTCGGGAGGGGACCAGCCCCAGCATTTT. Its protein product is CASSYSGGDQPQHF.

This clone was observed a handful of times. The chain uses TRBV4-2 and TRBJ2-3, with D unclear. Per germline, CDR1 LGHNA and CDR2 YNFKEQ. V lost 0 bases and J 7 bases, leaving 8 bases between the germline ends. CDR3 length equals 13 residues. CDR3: CASSQDFIYTQYF. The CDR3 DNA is TGTGCCAGCAGCCAAGATTTTATCTATACGCAGTATTTT.